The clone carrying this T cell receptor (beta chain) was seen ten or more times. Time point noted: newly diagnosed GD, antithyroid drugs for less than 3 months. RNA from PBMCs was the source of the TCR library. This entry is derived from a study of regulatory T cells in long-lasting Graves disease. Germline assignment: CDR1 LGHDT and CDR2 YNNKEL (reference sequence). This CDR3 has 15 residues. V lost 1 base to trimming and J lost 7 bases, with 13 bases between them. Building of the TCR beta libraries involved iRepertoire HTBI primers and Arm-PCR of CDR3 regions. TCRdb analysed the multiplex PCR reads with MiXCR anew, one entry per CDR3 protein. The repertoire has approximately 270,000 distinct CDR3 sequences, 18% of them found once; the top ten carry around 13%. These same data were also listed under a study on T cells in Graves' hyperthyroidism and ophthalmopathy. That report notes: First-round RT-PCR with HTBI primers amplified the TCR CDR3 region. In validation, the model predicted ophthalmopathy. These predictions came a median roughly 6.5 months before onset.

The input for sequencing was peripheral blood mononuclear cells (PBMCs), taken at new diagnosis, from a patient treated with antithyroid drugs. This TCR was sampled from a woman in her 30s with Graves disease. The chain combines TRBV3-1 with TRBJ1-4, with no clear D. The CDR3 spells CASSQVVEGGEKLFF. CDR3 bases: TGTGCCAGCAGCCAAGTCGTGGAGGGAGGTGAAAAACTGTTTTTT.